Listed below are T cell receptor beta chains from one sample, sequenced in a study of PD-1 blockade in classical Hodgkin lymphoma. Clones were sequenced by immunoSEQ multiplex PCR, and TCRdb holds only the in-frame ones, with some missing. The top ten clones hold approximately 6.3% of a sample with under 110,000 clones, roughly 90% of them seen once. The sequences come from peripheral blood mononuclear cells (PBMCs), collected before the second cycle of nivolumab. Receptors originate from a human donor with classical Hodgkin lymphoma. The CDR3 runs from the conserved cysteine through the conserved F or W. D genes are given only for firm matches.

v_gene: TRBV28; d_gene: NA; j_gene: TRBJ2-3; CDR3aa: CASSLYGYRPTDTQYF
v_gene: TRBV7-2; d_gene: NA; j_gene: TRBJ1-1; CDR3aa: CASSEQVPTGMTEAFF
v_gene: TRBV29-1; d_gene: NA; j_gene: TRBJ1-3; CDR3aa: CSVEVLSGNTIYF
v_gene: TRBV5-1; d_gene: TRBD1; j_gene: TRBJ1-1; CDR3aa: CASSLRTGVVMNTEAFF
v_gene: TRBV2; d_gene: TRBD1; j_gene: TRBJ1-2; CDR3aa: CASSGDRDYGYTF
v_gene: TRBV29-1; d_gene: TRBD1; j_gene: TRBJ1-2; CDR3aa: CSVEEWTGRFGYTF
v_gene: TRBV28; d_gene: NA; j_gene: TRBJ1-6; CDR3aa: CASSDWGLSYNSPLHF
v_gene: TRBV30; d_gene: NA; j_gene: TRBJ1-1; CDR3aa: CAWSLGQGRYTEAFF
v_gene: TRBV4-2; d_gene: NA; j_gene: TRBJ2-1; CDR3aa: CASSQAGGDEQFF
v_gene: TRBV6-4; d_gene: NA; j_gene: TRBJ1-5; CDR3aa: CASSEFWRGPQHF
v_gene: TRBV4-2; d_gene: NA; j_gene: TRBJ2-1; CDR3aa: CASSQDPRTVINEQFF
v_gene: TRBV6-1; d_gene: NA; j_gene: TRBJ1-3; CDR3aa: CASSAGPGNTIYF
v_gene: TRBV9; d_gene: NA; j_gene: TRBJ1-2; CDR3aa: CASSVGSGEPYGYTF
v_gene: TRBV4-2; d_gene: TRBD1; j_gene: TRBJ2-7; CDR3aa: CASSSGTGTTYEQYF
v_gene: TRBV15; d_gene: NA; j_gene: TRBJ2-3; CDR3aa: CATSGSTDTQYF
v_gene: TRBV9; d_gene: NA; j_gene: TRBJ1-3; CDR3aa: CASSARDFSGNTIYF
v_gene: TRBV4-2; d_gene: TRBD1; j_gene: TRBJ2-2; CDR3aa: CASSRLQGANGELFF
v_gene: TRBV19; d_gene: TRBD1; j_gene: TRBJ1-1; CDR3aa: CASSAGTGSSAFF
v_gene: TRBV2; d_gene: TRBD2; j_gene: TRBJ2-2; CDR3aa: CASMGLAGGTGELFF
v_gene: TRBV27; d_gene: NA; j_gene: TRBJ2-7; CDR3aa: CAGGEQYF
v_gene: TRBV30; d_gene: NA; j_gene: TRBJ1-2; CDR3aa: CAWSVIVQSQAF
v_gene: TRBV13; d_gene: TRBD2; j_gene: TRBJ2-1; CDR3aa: CASRPALRGAGEQFF
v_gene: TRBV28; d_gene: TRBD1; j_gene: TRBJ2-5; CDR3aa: CASTGDPETQYF
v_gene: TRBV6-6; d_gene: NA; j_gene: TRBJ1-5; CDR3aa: CASSFRGNQPQHF
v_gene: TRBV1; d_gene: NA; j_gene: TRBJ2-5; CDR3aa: CTSSQEKLAGPQETQYF